This T cell receptor (beta chain) appears in the sequencing data of a study of cytomegalovirus exposure and HLA in healthy donors. The study, taken as a whole, reports: In a later analysis, first-cohort TCR clusters were found to tend to co-occur in the 130 or so validation repertoires. The study listed 164 cytomegalovirus-associated TCR beta chains. A few CMV-associated chains were confirmed in vitro to be specific for CMV antigens.

Details on this clone: The antigen is undetermined.

The protocol was immunoSEQ multiplex PCR, while the TCRdb copy is restricted to in-frame clones and leaves out a portion. This sample has about 64,000 clones, with approximately 90% found just once. The length of the CDR3 is 17 residues. From germline, CDR1 is SGHRS and CDR2 YFSETQ. After removal of 4 bases from V and 3 bases from J, the junction contained 14 bases not matched to a gene. The chain combines TRBV5-1 with TRBJ1-1; 8 nucleotides match TRBD1. The TCR sequence derives from a young woman in good health and CMV-seronegative. What was sequenced was PBMCs. CDR3 loop: CASSPPDRGLRDTEAFF. In DNA form, the CDR3 reads TGCGCCAGCAGCCCCCCAGACAGGGGACTGCGGGACACTGAAGCTTTCTTT.